The T cell receptor beta chain under discussion was sequenced for a study of cytomegalovirus exposure and HLA in healthy donors. It was with 60 Vbeta and 13 Jbeta primers that the PCR ran. Profiling relied on immunoSEQ multiplex PCR, and the TCRdb table lists in-frame clones only, not all of them. This table has more than 100,000 clones, less than 90% appearing once. This clonotype was obtained from a man aged 50-59 years in good health and CMV-seronegative. Sequencing input: PBMCs.

CDR3 amino acids: CATSREDQGTLVLGYTF. DNA for the CDR3: TGTGCCACCAGCAGAGAAGACCAAGGGACTTTGGTGCTTGGCTACACCTTC. The chain carries TRBV15 and TRBJ1-2; possible D gene TRBD1, 5 bases. Germline CDR1 and CDR2: LNHNV and YYDKDF (reference sequence). The V and J ends lost 0 bases and 7 bases respectively, with 21 bases between them. The CDR3 loop spans 17 amino acids.